This record looks at one T cell receptor beta chain sequence and its context. Its target is not known. The data are from a study of T-cell memory formation after mild COVID-19. Study-level information: Largely, TCR clusters stayed within a single donor. Study-level findings and limits: The finding that pre-infection memory included some responding clones suggested that cross-reactive memory joined.

Constant-segment primers were used for 5'RACE, and the resulting TCR alpha and TCR beta cDNA libraries carried sample barcodes and UMIs. TCRdb re-called the 5' RACE reads through MiXCR, storing one row per CDR3 protein. The sample contains fewer than 350,000 distinct CDR3 sequences, under 20% of which appear only once. Trimming shortened V by 0 bases and J by 8 bases, and 14 bases separated the two germline ends. CDR1 is SGHNT, CDR2 YYREEE, per germline (reference sequence). This CDR3 is built from 14 residues. The rearrangement links TRBV5-4 to TRBJ1-2; D is possibly TRBD1 (6 bases). Sequenced material: PBMCs or a T cell subset sorted from them (not recorded which). The sequence derives from a man aged 18 to 29 who had mild COVID-19 (a few samples of this study predate the infection). Cell type and time point are not known. In DNA, the CDR3 is TGTGCCAGCAGCTTGGTTACAGGGCCCCGGGGCTACACCTTC. Protein sequence: CASSLVTGPRGYTF.